These T cell receptor beta chains were read from a single sample in a study of blood T cell repertoires in COVID-19. The data were produced by immunoSEQ multiplex PCR, yet TCRdb's version contains in-frame clones alone and is incomplete. The data show about 340,000 clones, with around 87% seen just once and about 6.9% held by the top ten. The sample consisted of peripheral blood. These receptors all come from a woman aged 45 to 65 with COVID-19, enrolled during active disease. CDR3s include the opening cysteine and the closing phenylalanine or tryptophan. A D gene is named only where the DNA matches it firmly. Clone size is given for some rows only: seen once, a few or many times, or a class if the clone is expanded.

clone_size	d_call	v_call	j_call	cdr3_aa	cdr3_nt
NA	TRBD2	TRBV5-1	TRBJ2-5	CASSLSGGRETQYF	TGCGCCAGCAGCTTGTCGGGAGGCCGCGAGACCCAGTACTTC
once	TRBD1	TRBV19	TRBJ1-5	CASRQGVGNQPQHF	TGTGCCAGTAGACAGGGGGTCGGCAATCAGCCCCAGCATTTT
NA	NA	TRBV3-1/TRBV3-2	TRBJ1-2	CASSQVDSNYGYTF	TGTGCCAGCAGCCAAGTCGACAGCAACTATGGCTACACCTTC
NA	TRBD1	TRBV7-6	TRBJ2-1	CASSLTGQGYNEQFF	TGTGCCAGCAGCTTAACGGGACAGGGCTACAATGAGCAGTTCTTC
NA	TRBD2	TRBV4-2	TRBJ2-7	CASSRRLAEDEQYF	TGTGCCAGCAGCCGACGACTAGCGGAGGACGAGCAGTACTTC
NA	NA	TRBV6-2/TRBV6-3	TRBJ2-5	CASSPGDETQYF	TGTGCCAGCAGCCCCGGAGACGAGACCCAGTACTTC
NA	NA	TRBV29-1	TRBJ1-5	CSVEDRYPGNQPQHF	TGCAGCGTTGAAGATCGATACCCAGGGAATCAGCCCCAGCATTTT
few	NA	TRBV5-4	TRBJ2-7	CASSLRERDEQYF	TGTGCCAGCAGCCTCCGGGAGCGGGACGAGCAGTACTTC
NA	TRBD2	TRBV5-4	TRBJ2-7	CASRGGASGSSHEQYF	TGTGCCAGCAGGGGGGGGGCGAGCGGGAGCAGTCACGAGCAGTACTTC
NA	TRBD1	TRBV6-5	TRBJ1-2	CASSRDRTNYGYTF	TGTGCCAGCAGTCGGGACAGAACTAACTATGGCTACACCTTC
once	TRBD1	TRBV19	TRBJ1-1	CASSVNQGGDREAFF	TGTGCCAGTAGCGTCAACCAGGGGGGAGACAGGGAAGCTTTCTTT
NA	TRBD1	TRBV6-5	TRBJ1-2	CASTDRGSYTF	TGTGCCAGCACCGACAGGGGTAGCTACACCTTC
once	TRBD2	TRBV11-3	TRBJ2-5	CASSLAGLAGQETQYF	TGTGCCAGCAGCTTAGCTGGACTAGCGGGACAAGAGACCCAGTACTTC
NA	NA	TRBV30	TRBJ1-4	CAWSVRRNEKLFF	TGTGCCTGGAGTGTTAGGAGGAATGAAAAACTGTTTTTT
NA	NA	TRBV5-1	TRBJ2-2	CASSWSIVSGELFF	TGCGCCAGCAGCTGGAGTATCGTCTCCGGGGAGCTGTTTTTT
NA	TRBD1	TRBV6-5	TRBJ1-2	CASSYDDRGYFGYTF	TGTGCCAGCAGTTACGATGACAGGGGCTATTTTGGCTACACCTTC
NA	NA	TRBV7-3	TRBJ1-1	CASSLMAGTAEAFF	TGTGCCAGCAGCTTAATGGCAGGGACTGCTGAAGCTTTCTTT
NA	TRBD1	TRBV19	TRBJ1-6	CASQTVGQGAKNNSPLHF	TGTGCCAGCCAAACGGTGGGACAGGGGGCGAAAAATAATTCACCCCTCCACTTT
NA	NA	TRBV2	TRBJ2-7	CASSVRVEQYF	TGTGCCAGCAGTGTCCGTGTCGAGCAGTACTTC
NA	NA	TRBV7-3	TRBJ1-6	CASSLDRGSPLHF	TGTGCCAGCAGCTTAGACCGGGGGTCACCCCTCCACTTT
NA	TRBD2	TRBV7-2	TRBJ2-7	CASSSNYALAGVSSYEQYF	TGTGCCAGCAGCTCCAACTATGCCCTAGCGGGAGTATCATCATACGAGCAGTACTTC
NA	NA	TRBV24-1	TRBJ1-4	CATSDSTPNEKLFF	TGTGCCACCAGTGATTCGACTCCTAATGAAAAACTGTTTTTT
NA	TRBD1	TRBV9	TRBJ2-7	CASSERPGQGALYEQYF	TGTGCCAGCAGCGAGCGCCCGGGACAGGGGGCTTTATACGAGCAGTACTTC
NA	TRBD1	TRBV5-1	TRBJ2-7	CASSLTTGLEQYF	TGCGCCAGCAGCCTCACGACAGGGCTCGAGCAGTACTTC
NA	NA	TRBV7-2	TRBJ1-2	CASSVARQDWYTF	TGTGCCAGCAGCGTGGCGCGACAGGATTGGTACACCTTC
NA	NA	TRBV7-5	TRBJ2-1	CVRSLRTATTYNEQFF	TGTGTCAGAAGCCTTCGTACGGCTACTACCTACAATGAGCAGTTCTTC
once	TRBD2	TRBV13	TRBJ2-3	CASRVTSGSPSSRTDTQYF	TGTGCCAGCAGGGTGACTAGCGGTTCCCCATCTAGTCGCACAGATACGCAGTATTTT
NA	NA	TRBV2	TRBJ2-5	CASASQETQYF	TGTGCCAGCGCCAGCCAAGAGACCCAGTACTTC
NA	TRBD1	TRBV5-1	TRBJ1-5	CASSFTGTGGQPQHF	TGCGCCAGCAGCTTCACCGGGACAGGGGGCCAGCCCCAGCATTTT
NA	NA	TRBV9	TRBJ1-2	CASSVADTNYGYTF	TGTGCCAGCAGCGTGGCCGACACTAACTATGGCTACACCTTC
NA	TRBD1	TRBV14	TRBJ2-1	CASSQDRDRVLNNEQFF	TGTGCCAGCAGCCAAGATAGAGACAGGGTGTTGAATAATGAGCAGTTCTTC
NA	NA	TRBV3-1/TRBV3-2	TRBJ2-7	CASSQDFSAYEQYF	TGTGCCAGCAGCCAAGATTTCAGTGCCTACGAGCAGTACTTC
NA	TRBD1	TRBV29-1	TRBJ2-5	CSGRTGSLETQYF	TGCAGCGGACGGACAGGGTCACTGGAGACCCAGTACTTC
NA	NA	TRBV27	TRBJ1-5	CASSDRSSNQPQHF	TGTGCCAGCTCGGACAGAAGCAGCAATCAGCCCCAGCATTTT
NA	TRBD1	TRBV27	TRBJ2-5	CASSLTAQGSNQETQYF	TGTGCCAGCAGTTTAACAGCACAGGGGAGCAACCAAGAGACCCAGTACTTC
NA	TRBD2	TRBV7-7	TRBJ2-1	CASTSGSGRISRSDNEQFF	TGTGCTAGCACCTCGGGTAGCGGGAGGATTTCCCGTTCGGACAATGAGCAGTTCTTC
NA	NA	TRBV3-1/TRBV3-2	TRBJ2-3	CASSQVPGTSTDTQYF	TGTGCCAGCAGCCAAGTTCCAGGGACTAGCACAGATACGCAGTATTTT
NA	TRBD1	TRBV27	TRBJ2-7	CASSPWDRGKNEQYF	TGTGCCAGCAGCCCCTGGGACAGGGGGAAGAACGAGCAGTACTTC
NA	NA	TRBV5-1	TRBJ2-5	CASSWGGPGAQYF	TGCGCCAGCAGTTGGGGAGGCCCTGGGGCCCAGTACTTC
NA	TRBD2	TRBV30	TRBJ2-7	CAWSLPPSSGGLGSYEQYF	TGTGCCTGGAGTTTACCCCCATCCTCGGGGGGACTGGGCTCCTACGAGCAGTACTTC
once	NA	TRBV27	TRBJ2-2	CASSYGPGGTGELFF	TGTGCCAGCAGTTATGGGCCAGGCGGGACCGGGGAGCTGTTTTTT
few	TRBD2	TRBV6-5	TRBJ2-1	CASSRTSGSYNEQFF	TGTGCCAGCAGTCGGACTAGCGGTTCCTACAATGAGCAGTTCTTC
NA	NA	TRBV7-8	TRBJ2-7	CASSFARTYEQYF	TGTGCCAGCAGCTTCGCCAGAACCTACGAGCAGTACTTC
NA	TRBD1	TRBV6-4	TRBJ1-2	CASSPRREYAGTGGYHGYTF	TGTGCCAGCAGTCCCCGGAGGGAGTATGCTGGGACAGGGGGATACCATGGCTACACCTTC
once	NA	TRBV10-1	TRBJ1-1	CASRTDKVIF	TGCGCCAGCAGGACAGACAAGGTTATCTTT